This TCR beta chain emerged from a study of radiotherapy plus CTLA-4 blockade in lung cancer. Background on the study: Objective responses were recorded in 15% to 20% of patients, with disease control recorded in around 30%.

Those patients who had chemo-refractory metastatic non-small-cell lung cancer were given focal radiation along with CTLA-4 blockade through ipilimumab. About this clone itself: The antigen remains undetermined.

The CDR3 totals 15 residues. Only in-frame clones appear in the TCRdb table, and some are missing; sequencing was by immunoSEQ multiplex PCR. The data hold 90,000 to 100,000 clones, with about four fifths observed a single time. Findings of the study overall: Reports identified early blood T cell clone dynamics, with interferon-beta, as the best response predictor. Following radiotherapy plus ipilimumab, tumor-derived TCR clones expanded in the blood.

The source of this sequence is a human donor with non-small cell lung cancer that progressed on radiotherapy plus ipilimumab. The chain carries TRBV7-5 and TRBJ2-7; TRBD1 is the table's D call and was not checked against the DNA. TRBV7-5 counts as a pseudogene. The starting material was peripheral blood, obtained from a patient treated with radiotherapy plus ipilimumab. The CDR3 sequence: CARSLAPVSFYEQYF. The CDR3 nucleotides are TGTGCCAGAAGCTTAGCGCCAGTTTCGTTCTACGAGCAGTACTTC.